The rows below give T cell receptor beta chains drawn from one sample of a study of early T cells in non-severe SARS-CoV-2 infection. TCRdb analysed the 5' RACE reads with MiXCR anew, one entry per CDR3 protein. The sample shows around 50,000 distinct CDR3 sequences, around 9.5% of them seen only once. The sequenced material came from whole blood. These TCRs come from an adult who was a healthcare worker with PCR-confirmed SARS-CoV-2 infection or an uninfected control (not recorded which). The CDR3 runs from the conserved cysteine through the conserved F or W. A D gene is named only where the DNA matches it firmly. Not every row has a clone size; where given, it reads once, few, many or a size class.

V: TRBV12-3/TRBV12-4; J: TRBJ1-1; size: many; D: NA; CDR3: CASTRQGNTEAFF; DNA: TGTGCCAGCACCCGTCAGGGTAACACTGAAGCTTTCTTT
V: TRBV11-2; J: TRBJ1-2; size: NA; D: NA; CDR3: CASSEGDIGYTF; DNA: TGTGCCAGCAGTGAAGGGGATATTGGCTACACCTTC
V: TRBV6-5; J: TRBJ2-7; size: many; D: NA; CDR3: CASSYRDRVSYEQYF; DNA: TGTGCCAGCAGTTACCGGGACCGGGTCTCCTACGAGCAGTACTTC
V: TRBV7-9; J: TRBJ1-2; size: NA; D: NA; CDR3: CASSQNPRAYGYTF; DNA: TGTGCCAGCAGCCAAAACCCCAGGGCCTATGGCTACACCTTC
V: TRBV7-9; J: TRBJ2-3; size: many; D: NA; CDR3: CASSWPEGPTDTQYF; DNA: TGTGCCAGCAGCTGGCCCGAGGGACCCACAGATACGCAGTATTTT
V: TRBV18; J: TRBJ1-2; size: few; D: NA; CDR3: CASSPPNARGSAYGYTF; DNA: TGTGCCAGCTCACCACCGAATGCGAGGGGGTCAGCCTATGGCTACACCTTC
V: TRBV2; J: TRBJ1-1; size: many; D: NA; CDR3: CASSERGDYTEAFF; DNA: TGTGCCAGCAGTGAACGCGGAGACTACACTGAAGCTTTCTTT
V: TRBV7-9; J: TRBJ2-3; size: many; D: NA; CDR3: CASGETLTDTQYF; DNA: TGTGCCAGCGGAGAGACCCTCACAGATACGCAGTATTTT
V: TRBV4-1; J: TRBJ2-7; size: NA; D: TRBD2; CDR3: CASSQVGLAGDEQYF; DNA: TGCGCCAGCAGCCAAGTGGGACTAGCGGGAGACGAGCAGTACTTC
V: TRBV10-2; J: TRBJ2-2; size: many; D: TRBD2; CDR3: CASSDGGRIPGELFF; DNA: TGCGCCAGCAGTGATGGCGGGAGAATCCCCGGGGAGCTGTTTTTT
V: TRBV7-8; J: TRBJ2-3; size: few; D: NA; CDR3: CASSLAIPLPGGTDTQYF; DNA: TGTGCCAGCAGCTTAGCTATACCCCTTCCCGGGGGCACAGATACGCAGTATTTT
V: TRBV19; J: TRBJ2-7; size: NA; D: TRBD2; CDR3: CASSMRTSGGYEQYF; DNA: TGTGCCAGTAGTATGAGGACTAGCGGGGGCTACGAGCAGTACTTC
V: TRBV6-5; J: TRBJ2-5; size: few; D: NA; CDR3: CASSYSKIPKETQYF; DNA: TGTGCCAGCAGTTACTCGAAAATCCCAAAAGAGACCCAGTACTTC
V: TRBV7-2; J: TRBJ2-1; size: few; D: TRBD2; CDR3: CASSYSLGLASNEQFF; DNA: TGTGCCAGCAGCTACTCGTTAGGACTAGCAAGCAATGAGCAGTTCTTC
V: TRBV6-6; J: TRBJ2-7; size: many; D: TRBD1; CDR3: CASSLPLVAETGEYEQYF; DNA: TGTGCCAGCAGCCTACCGTTGGTCGCCGAGACAGGGGAATACGAGCAGTACTTC
V: TRBV28; J: TRBJ2-1; size: many; D: TRBD2; CDR3: CASRRTSGRGEQFF; DNA: TGTGCCAGCAGACGGACTAGCGGGAGAGGTGAGCAGTTCTTC
V: TRBV12-5; J: TRBJ1-1; size: many; D: NA; CDR3: CASGPESPEAFF; DNA: TGTGCTAGTGGTCCCGAGAGTCCTGAAGCTTTCTTT
V: TRBV12-3/TRBV12-4; J: TRBJ2-2; size: few; D: NA; CDR3: CASFKGLFTGELFF; DNA: TGTGCCAGCTTTAAGGGCCTCTTCACCGGGGAGCTGTTTTTT
V: TRBV2; J: TRBJ1-5; size: many; D: NA; CDR3: CASKGGTTSNQPQHF; DNA: TGTGCCAGCAAGGGGGGAACGACCTCCAATCAGCCCCAGCATTTT
V: TRBV11-2; J: TRBJ2-1; size: many; D: NA; CDR3: CASSLDGSSYNEQFF; DNA: TGTGCCAGCAGCTTAGACGGGAGCTCCTACAATGAGCAGTTCTTC
V: TRBV11-2; J: TRBJ2-1; size: many; D: TRBD1; CDR3: CASSFRLPGQGTYNEQFF; DNA: TGTGCCAGCAGCTTCAGATTACCGGGACAGGGCACCTACAATGAGCAGTTCTTC
V: TRBV27; J: TRBJ1-1; size: many; D: TRBD1; CDR3: CASSRFGTGSLTEAFF; DNA: TGTGCCAGCAGTCGGTTCGGGACAGGGAGTCTCACTGAAGCTTTCTTT
V: TRBV21-1; J: TRBJ2-4; size: many; D: NA; CDR3: CASTPPIPGALDPKNIQYF; DNA: TGTGCCAGCACCCCGCCGATTCCGGGGGCGCTAGATCCTAAAAACATTCAGTACTTC
V: TRBV7-6; J: TRBJ2-2; size: few; D: NA; CDR3: CASSSWGDYRSAGELFF; DNA: TGTGCCAGCAGCTCCTGGGGCGACTACCGAAGCGCCGGGGAGCTGTTTTTT
V: TRBV6-8; J: TRBJ2-6; size: few; D: NA; CDR3: CASSYSGTDPSGANVLTF; DNA: TGTGCCAGCAGTTACAGCGGGACAGATCCCTCCGGGGCCAACGTCCTGACTTTC
V: TRBV27; J: TRBJ2-7; size: many; D: NA; CDR3: CASSLVSATYEQYF; DNA: TGTGCCAGCAGTTTAGTGTCGGCAACCTACGAGCAGTACTTC
V: TRBV27; J: TRBJ2-1; size: few; D: NA; CDR3: CASSEGPPYNEQFF; DNA: TGTGCCTCGAGCGAGGGGCCCCCCTACAATGAGCAGTTCTTC
V: TRBV6-6; J: TRBJ2-2; size: many; D: NA; CDR3: CASSVTGELFF; DNA: TGTGCCAGCAGTGTCACCGGGGAGCTGTTTTTT
V: TRBV7-9; J: TRBJ2-1; size: many; D: NA; CDR3: CASSLKENNEQFF; DNA: TGTGCCAGCAGCTTAAAGGAGAACAATGAGCAGTTCTTC
V: TRBV5-8; J: TRBJ2-3; size: many; D: TRBD1; CDR3: CASSLAVLTGGSGTDTQYF; DNA: TGTGCCAGCAGCTTGGCCGTTTTGACAGGGGGCAGTGGCACAGATACGCAGTATTTT
V: TRBV30; J: TRBJ1-1; size: few; D: TRBD1; CDR3: CAWTRDRSRTEAFF; DNA: TGTGCCTGGACGAGGGACAGGTCGAGGACTGAAGCTTTCTTT
V: TRBV12-3/TRBV12-4; J: TRBJ2-7; size: NA; D: NA; CDR3: CASSTRAGEYEQYF; DNA: TGTGCCAGCAGCACCCGGGCGGGCGAATACGAGCAGTACTTC
V: TRBV7-2; J: TRBJ2-1; size: few; D: TRBD2; CDR3: CVSSGGLAGYNEQFF; DNA: TGTGTCAGCAGCGGAGGACTAGCGGGGTACAATGAGCAGTTCTTC